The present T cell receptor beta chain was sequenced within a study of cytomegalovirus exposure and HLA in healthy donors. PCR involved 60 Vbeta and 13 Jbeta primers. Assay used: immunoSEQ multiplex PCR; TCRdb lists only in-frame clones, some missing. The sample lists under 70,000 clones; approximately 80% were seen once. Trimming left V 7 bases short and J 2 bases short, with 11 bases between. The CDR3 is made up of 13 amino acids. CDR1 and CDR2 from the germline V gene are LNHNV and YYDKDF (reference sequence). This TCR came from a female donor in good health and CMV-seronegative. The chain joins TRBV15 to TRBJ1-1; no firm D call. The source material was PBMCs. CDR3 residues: CATTAGTNTEAFF. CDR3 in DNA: TGTGCCACCACGGCAGGCACCAACACTGAAGCTTTCTTT. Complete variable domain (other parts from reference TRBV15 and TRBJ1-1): DAMVIQNPRYQVTQFGKPVTLSCSQTLNHNVMYWYQQKSSQAPKLLFHYYDKDFNNEADTPDNFQSRRPNTSFCFLDIRSPGLGDTAMYLCATTAGTNTEAFFGQGTRLTVV.